The 24 T cell receptor beta chains listed next were all sequenced from one sample in a study of blood T cell repertoires in COVID-19. Only in-frame clones appear in the TCRdb table, and some are missing; sequencing was by immunoSEQ multiplex PCR. This sample has over 95,000 clones, with around 89% found just once. The sequenced sample was peripheral blood. The source of these receptors is a woman aged 45 to 65 with acute or convalescent COVID-19.

The V gene is TRBV19, the J gene TRBJ2-5, with TRBD2 as a possible D gene (6 bases). The CDR3 totals 13 residues. The germline V gene has CDR1 LNHDA and CDR2 SQIVND (reference sequence). V lost 3 bases and J 5 bases, leaving 10 bases between the germline ends. CDR3 coding DNA: TGTGCCAGTAGTATTAACAGCGGGGAGACCCAGTACTTC. It specifies CASSINSGETQYF.

The V gene is TRBV24-1, the J gene TRBJ2-1; 7 bases agree with TRBD2. The length of the CDR3 is 17 residues. The V segment lost 0 bases and the J segment 0 bases; nucleotides outside the gene matches: 4. Germline lookup yields CDR1 KGHDR and CDR2 SFDVKD. DNA of the CDR3: TGTGCCACCAGTGATTTGGAGGGCGGGAGCTCCTACAATGAGCAGTTCTTC. Translating gives CATSDLEGGSSYNEQFF.

V is TRBV13 and J is TRBJ1-5, with D perhaps TRBD1 (5 bases). This CDR3 region has 13 residues. Germline V gene lookup returns CDR1 PRHDT and CDR2 FYEKMQ (reference sequence). V lost 4 bases to trimming and J lost 5 bases, with 9 bases between them. The CDR3 bases are TGTGCCAGCAGCTGGCCAGGGCATCAGCCCCAGCATTTT. Its protein is CASSWPGHQPQHF.

The chain recombines TRBV7-2 with TRBJ2-6, with D maybe TRBD1 (5 bases). From germline, CDR1 is SGHTA and CDR2 FQGNSA. V was shortened by 3 bases and J by 2 bases, with 8 bases between the two germline ends. The length of the CDR3 is 15 residues. CDR3: CASSLQGPGANVLTF. The CDR3 DNA follows: TGTGCCAGCAGCTTGCAGGGCCCTGGGGCCAACGTCCTGACTTTC.

The J gene is TRBJ1-3, the V gene TRBV6-2 or TRBV6-3, with D tentatively TRBD1 (5 bases). V gave up 2 bases and J gave up 0 bases, with 11 bases separating them. This CDR3 is 16 amino acids long. CDR1 MNHEY and CDR2 SVGEGT come from the germline V gene. CDR3 sequence reads: CASSYDGAVSGNTIYF. CDR3 DNA sequence: TGTGCCAGCAGTTACGATGGGGCTGTCTCTGGAAACACCATATATTTT.

The chain combines TRBV5-6 with TRBJ1-4; D is possibly TRBD1 (6 bases). The germline CDR1 and CDR2 sequences are SGHDT and YYEEEE. V was clipped by 0 bases and J by 4 bases, with 16 bases between them. The CDR3 covers 17 residues. This chain's CDR3 is CASSLGGFTGFNEKLFF. The DNA of the CDR3 is TGTGCCAGCAGCTTGGGGGGTTTTACAGGGTTTAATGAAAAACTGTTTTTT.

The CDR3 reads CASSPRVVDYGYTF. The DNA for the CDR3 is TGTGCCAGCAGCCCCCGAGTAGTGGACTATGGCTACACCTTC. The V call is TRBV11-2, the J call TRBJ1-2; D is unresolved. The CDR3 covers 14 residues. Per the germline V gene, CDR1 is SGHAT and CDR2 is FQNNGV. V was cut by 5 bases and J by 3 bases, with 13 bases left in between.

The rearrangement uses TRBV5-1 and TRBJ2-2, with 7 bases aligning to TRBD1. Germline trimming cut 0 bases from V and 5 bases from J; bases unmatched to any gene: 1. The germline V gene has CDR1 SGHRS and CDR2 YFSETQ. The CDR3 totals 14 residues. This chain's CDR3 is CASSLARGTGELFF. The DNA for the CDR3 is TGCGCCAGCAGCTTGGCCAGGGGGACCGGGGAGCTGTTTTTT.

This clone was recorded once. The chain has TRBV6-1 and TRBJ1-3; the D gene is possibly TRBD1 (6 bases). The V end was cut by 1 base, the J end by 2 bases, with 12 bases between. CDR3 length: 16 residues. The V gene's germline CDR1 is MNHNS and CDR2 SASEGT. The chain's CDR3 is CASSEGGGAPGNTIYF. The CDR3 DNA sequence: TGTGCCAGCAGTGAAGGAGGGGGAGCTCCTGGAAACACCATATATTTT.

The rearrangement joins TRBV6-5 to TRBJ2-7, with D unresolved. This CDR3 is built from 13 residues. Trimming took off 6 bases at V and 3 bases at J, with 12 bases between the two ends. Germline loops: CDR1 MNHEY, CDR2 SVGAGI. CDR3 protein: CASSPGSIYEQYF. The CDR3 bases are TGTGCCAGCAGCCCCGGGTCAATCTACGAGCAGTACTTC.

The chain uses TRBV6-2 or TRBV6-3 and TRBJ2-5, with TRBD1 identical over 8 bases. Per the germline V gene, CDR1 is MNHEY and CDR2 is SVGEGT. The ends lost 5 bases at V and 4 bases at J; junction bases unmatched: 3. The length of the CDR3 is 13 residues. The CDR3 loop is CASSGQGGETQYF. In nucleotides, the CDR3 is TGTGCCAGCAGTGGACAGGGTGGAGAGACCCAGTACTTC.

V is TRBV28 and J is TRBJ2-3; 13 nucleotides agree with TRBD2. This CDR3 region has 17 residues. Looked up from germline, CDR1 is MDHEN and CDR2 is SYDVKM. V lost 5 bases and J lost 6; bases outside the gene matches: 11. CDR3 protein: CASSPLPGTSGKDTQYF. The CDR3 bases are TGTGCCAGCAGTCCCCTCCCCGGGACTAGCGGGAAGGATACGCAGTATTTT.

The J gene is TRBJ2-4, the V gene TRBV10-3; 9 bases fit TRBD1. The CDR3 extends over 13 amino acids. Germline CDR1 and CDR2: ENHRY and SYGVKD. V lost 5 bases to trimming and J lost 9 bases; unmatched junction nucleotides: 5. CDR3 sequence (DNA): TGTGCCATCAGTCGGGACAGGGAGGGCATTCAGTACTTC. This codes for CAISRDREGIQYF.

The chain couples TRBV3-1 (or the pseudogene TRBV3-2) to TRBJ2-2; maybe TRBD1 (5 bases). V was trimmed by 8 bases and J by 1 base, leaving 8 bases between them. There are 13 residues in the CDR3. Germline CDR1 LGHDT, CDR2 YNNKEL (reference sequence). The CDR3 DNA follows: TGTGCCAGCGTGACAGAGAACACCGGGGAGCTGTTTTTT. This codes for CASVTENTGELFF.

The chain carries TRBV7-9 and TRBJ1-1, with D possibly TRBD1 on 6 matching bases. V lost 5 bases and J lost 1, with 14 bases in between. The germline V gene encodes CDR1 SEHNR and CDR2 FQNEAQ (reference sequence). CDR3 length equals 15 residues. The CDR3 loop is CASSLQGLGNTEAFF. CDR3 nucleotides: TGTGCCAGCAGCCTACAGGGCTTGGGGAACACTGAAGCTTTCTTT.

The chain couples TRBV5-4 to TRBJ1-1; TRBD1 might be the D (5 bases). CDR3 length equals 17 residues. With 0 bases removed from V and 2 bases from J, the gap between germline ends came to 17 bases. CDR1 SGHNT and CDR2 YYREEE come from the germline V gene (reference sequence). DNA for the CDR3: TGTGCCAGCAGCTTGGAGGGGCTGGGCGGTGCTAACACTGAAGCTTTCTTT. It translates to CASSLEGLGGANTEAFF.

This rearrangement joins TRBV29-1 to TRBJ2-7; 12 bases agree with TRBD2. In germline, CDR1 is SQVTM, CDR2 ANQGSEA. V was pared by 6 bases and J by 3 bases, with 6 bases of the junction left unmatched. This CDR3 contains 14 residues. CDR3 amino acids: CSVRLAGVNYEQYF. The DNA for the CDR3 is TGCAGCGTGCGACTAGCGGGGGTCAACTACGAGCAGTACTTC.

In nucleotides, the CDR3 is TGTGCCAGCAGGGCCGTAAGGGCGGGAGTATTGAATGAGCAGTTCTTC. Its protein product is CASRAVRAGVLNEQFF. The chain uses TRBV25-1 and TRBJ2-1; the match to TRBD2 covers 7 bases. The CDR3 contains 16 residues. From germline, CDR1 is MGHDK and CDR2 SYGVNS. V dropped 6 bases and J dropped 7; count of bases not matched to a gene: 15.

The chain has TRBV5-4 and TRBJ2-3; D perhaps matches TRBD2 (6 bases). Between the trimmed V and J ends, which lost 4 bases and 4 bases, there was a span of 19 bases. CDR1 is SGHNT, CDR2 YYREEE, per germline (reference sequence). There are 16 residues in the CDR3. The CDR3 sequence: CASSRQGLQGADTQYF. CDR3 nucleotides: TGTGCCAGCAGCCGTCAGGGACTCCAAGGCGCAGATACGCAGTATTTT.

The rearrangement joins TRBV28 to TRBJ2-2; 7 positions agree with TRBD2. Germline V gene lookup returns CDR1 MDHEN and CDR2 SYDVKM. Trimming cost V 3 bases and J 0 bases; bases outside gene matches: 7. The length of the CDR3 is 17 residues. The CDR3 coding sequence is TGTGCCAGCAGTTTGGAGGGAGGGATATCGAACACCGGGGAGCTGTTTTTT. Its translation is CASSLEGGISNTGELFF.

The CDR3 reads CASSKVGGRSYEQYF. The DNA of the CDR3 is TGTGCCAGCAGCAAAGTGGGGGGTAGATCCTACGAGCAGTACTTC. The chain recombines TRBV21-1 with TRBJ2-7; the table's D call TRBD2 went unverified against the DNA. TRBV21-1 corresponds to a pseudogene. The CDR3 is 15 residues long.

This clone was counted a single time. This chain uses TRBV4-3 with TRBJ2-2; TRBD1 is a possible D gene (7 bases). The V end lost 0 bases, the J end lost 5 bases, and 13 bases lay between the germline ends. This CDR3 region has 16 residues. Germline CDR1 and CDR2: LGHNA and YSLEER. The CDR3 DNA follows: TGCGCCAGCAGCCAAGAACAGGGGAGGTGGACCGGGGAGCTGTTTTTT. Its translation is CASSQEQGRWTGELFF.

In DNA, the CDR3 is TGTGCCAGCAGCCCTCTCCGGGGACAGGGAAAGACCCAGTACTTC. As protein: CASSPLRGQGKTQYF. J is TRBJ2-5 and V is TRBV5-6; 9 positions match TRBD1. Germline values: CDR1 SGHDT, CDR2 YYEEEE. Losses at the gene ends were 4 bases for V and 6 bases for J; bases not matched to a gene: 10. CDR3 length equals 15 residues.

The V and J genes are TRBV2 and TRBJ2-7; TRBD2 matches 7 bases. There are 13 residues in the CDR3. The trim removed 7 bases at V and 0 bases at J, leaving 3 bases unmatched. Germline CDR1 reads SNHLY; CDR2 reads FYNNEI. CDR3 bases: TGTGCCAGCAATGGCGGGAGCTCCTACGAGCAGTACTTC. Its translation: CASNGGSSYEQYF.